Shown below are 5 T cell receptor beta chains from a single sample sequenced in a study of regulatory T cells in long-lasting Graves disease. Time point noted: newly diagnosed GD, antithyroid drugs for less than 3 months. Extracted RNA from PBMCs served as the source of the TCR library. TCR beta libraries were built with iRepertoire HTBI primers and Arm-PCR of CDR3 regions. One entry per CDR3 protein results from TCRdb running MiXCR on the multiplex PCR reads. The repertoire includes fewer than 650,000 distinct CDR3 sequences, about 16% of them detected once, and about 12% sits in the top ten. In addition, the sample was reused for a study of T cells in Graves' hyperthyroidism and ophthalmopathy.

This specimen consisted of peripheral blood mononuclear cells (PBMCs), obtained at new diagnosis, from a patient treated with antithyroid drugs. The receptors were gathered from a man aged 18 to 30 with Graves disease.

This clonotype has only a few counts. V is TRBV6-2 or TRBV6-3 and J is TRBJ2-1, with D possibly being TRBD2 (5 bases). The CDR3 extends over 14 amino acids. Trimming took off 0 bases at V and 5 bases at J, with 8 bases between the two ends. Germline V gene lookup returns CDR1 MNHEY and CDR2 SVGEGT. CDR3 coding DNA: TGTGCCAGCAGTTACTCGGAGGTAAACAATGAGCAGTTCTTC. It yields the protein CASSYSEVNNEQFF.

CDR3 nucleotides: TGTGCCAGCAGTCCCCGGGGTAGCGGGGGGTTAGCCAAAAACATTCAGTACTTC. It specifies CASSPRGSGGLAKNIQYF. The chain is built from TRBV27 and TRBJ2-4; 10 positions agree with TRBD2. The CDR3 is made up of 18 amino acids. The junction had 10 bases not matched to a gene; V was cut back by 5 bases and J by 0 bases. In germline, CDR1 is MNHEY, CDR2 SMNVEV (reference sequence).

The chain uses TRBV20-1 and TRBJ2-5; maybe TRBD2 (7 bases). Germline V gives CDR1 DFQATT, CDR2 SNEGSKA (reference sequence). The V and J ends lost 6 bases and 5 bases respectively, with 28 bases between them. CDR3 size: 17 residues. This chain's CDR3 is CSASPRRGTSVGETQYF. The CDR3, as DNA: TGCAGTGCGTCCCCTCGGCGGGGGACATCAGTGGGGGAGACCCAGTACTTC.

This clonotype was counted ten times or more. The chain couples TRBV20-1 to TRBJ2-1, with unresolved D. Germline V gene data show CDR1 as DFQATT and CDR2 as SNEGSKA (reference sequence). This CDR3 is 13 amino acids long. Trimming took off 0 bases at V and 7 bases at J, with 10 bases between the two ends. The CDR3 nucleotides read TGCAGTGCTAGAGATCTCGGGCGTAATGAGCAGTTCTTC. Amino acids: CSARDLGRNEQFF.

This clonotype was seen more than once but under ten times. A read error may explain this, as a much larger clone is one base away. V usage is TRBV12-3 or TRBV12-4 and J usage is TRBJ1-5; no reliable D call. The V end lost 4 bases, the J end lost 2 bases, and 18 bases lay between the germline ends. This CDR3 contains 17 residues. The chain's CDR3 is CASSWARRASGNQPQHF. The CDR3 DNA follows: TGTGCCAGCAGTTGGGCGAGGAGGGCTTCGGGCAATCAGCCCCAGCATTTT.